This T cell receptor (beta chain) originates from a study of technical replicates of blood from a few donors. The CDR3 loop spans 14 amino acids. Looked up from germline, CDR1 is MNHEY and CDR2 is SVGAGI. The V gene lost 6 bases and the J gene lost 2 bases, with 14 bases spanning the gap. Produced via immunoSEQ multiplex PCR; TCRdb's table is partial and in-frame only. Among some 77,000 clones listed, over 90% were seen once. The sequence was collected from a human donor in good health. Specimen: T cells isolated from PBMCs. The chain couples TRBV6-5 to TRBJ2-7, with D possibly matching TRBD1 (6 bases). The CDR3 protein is CASRSVGGAYEQYF. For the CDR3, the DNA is TGTGCCAGCAGGTCCGTAGGGGGTGCCTACGAGCAGTACTTC.